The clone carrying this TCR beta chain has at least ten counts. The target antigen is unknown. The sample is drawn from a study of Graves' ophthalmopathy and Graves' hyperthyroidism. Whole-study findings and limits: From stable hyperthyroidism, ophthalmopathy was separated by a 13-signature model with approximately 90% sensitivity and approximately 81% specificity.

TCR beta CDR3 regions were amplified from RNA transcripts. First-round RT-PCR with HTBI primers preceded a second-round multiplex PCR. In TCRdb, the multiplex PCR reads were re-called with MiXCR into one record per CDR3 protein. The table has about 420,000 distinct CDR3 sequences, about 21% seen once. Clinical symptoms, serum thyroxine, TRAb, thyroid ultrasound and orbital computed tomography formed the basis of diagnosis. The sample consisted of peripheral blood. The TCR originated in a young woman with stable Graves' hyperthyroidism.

The CDR3 is CASSVQGSYEQYF. For the CDR3, the DNA is TGTGCCAGCAGTGTACAGGGATCCTACGAGCAGTACTTC. The chain recombines TRBV25-1 with TRBJ2-7, with D possibly being TRBD1 (6 bases). Between the trimmed V and J ends, which lost 4 bases and 1 base, there was a span of 8 bases. There are 13 residues in the CDR3. Germline V gives CDR1 MGHDK, CDR2 SYGVNS.